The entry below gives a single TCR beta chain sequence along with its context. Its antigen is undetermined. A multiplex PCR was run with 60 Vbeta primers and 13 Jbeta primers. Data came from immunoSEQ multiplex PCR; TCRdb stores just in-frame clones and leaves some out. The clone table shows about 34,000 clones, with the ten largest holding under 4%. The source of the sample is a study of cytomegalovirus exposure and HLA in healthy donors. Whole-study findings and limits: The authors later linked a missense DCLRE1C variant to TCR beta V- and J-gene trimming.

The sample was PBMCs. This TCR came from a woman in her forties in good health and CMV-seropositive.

The CDR3 region has the DNA TGTGCCAGCAGCCGAGACTTCGGGAGGGGGGAAAAACTGTTTTTT. Protein sequence: CASSRDFGRGEKLFF. The chain links TRBV4-2 to TRBJ1-4; D possibly corresponds to TRBD1 (6 bases). CDR1 is LGHNA, CDR2 YNFKEQ, per germline. The V gene lost 4 bases and the J gene lost 8 bases, with 17 bases spanning the gap. CDR3 length: 15 amino acids.